This T cell receptor beta chain was identified in a study of tumor-infiltrating lymphocytes in oesophageal squamous cell carcinoma. TCRdb analysed the PCR reads with MiXCR anew, one entry per CDR3 protein. The sample lists 8,000 to 11,000 distinct CDR3 sequences; 55% to 75% were seen once. Germline-derived CDR1 and CDR2 are SGHVS and FNYEAQ. The CDR3 totals 14 residues. Losses at the gene ends were 5 bases for V and 2 bases for J; bases not matched to a gene: 5. V is TRBV7-6 and J is TRBJ2-7; 8 nucleotides align to TRBD1. The sequenced material came from esophageal tumor tissue. The sequence was collected from a female donor with esophageal squamous cell carcinoma. The CDR3 region has the DNA TGTGCCAGCAGCGACCGGACAGGGCCCTACGAGCAGTACTTC. It translates to CASSDRTGPYEQYF.